The clone carrying this TCR beta chain was detected many times. The source of the sample is a study of response to subunit inactivated influenza vaccine. The CDR3 runs to 14 residues. Germline V gene data show CDR1 as SGHNT and CDR2 as YYREEE (reference sequence). The V end was cut by 2 bases, the J end by 3 bases, with 11 bases between. TCRdb reanalysed the RT-PCR reads using MiXCR and keeps one entry per CDR3 protein. Counted here are about 300,000 distinct CDR3 sequences, 21% occurring once; the ten biggest clones make up about a tenth. The V call is TRBV5-4, the J call TRBJ1-1, with a possible D match to TRBD1 (5 bases). The clonotype comes from a man between 50 and 69 years old who received an inactivated influenza vaccine. Specimen: PBMCs from blood, collected less than 22 months after vaccination. The CDR3 here is CASSFGARDTEAFF. DNA of the CDR3: TGTGCCAGCAGCTTTGGGGCGAGGGACACTGAAGCTTTCTTT.